This paragraph covers one T cell receptor (beta chain) sequence. What this receptor recognizes is not known. Base quality data are lacking; no much larger clone is found one base away. Patients with melanoma were used as donors. The library relied on the immunoSEQ multiplex PCR assay. In TCRdb, the immuneACCESS table is reduced to in-frame sequences with V and J assigned. These tables do not hold every clone; where another copy was compared, an unresolved V gene accounts for under half, and the others remain unexplained. The sample records some 110,000 clones, 92% of which are singletons. The ten largest make up around 3.3% of the sample. The sample is drawn from a study of CD4+ T cells in melanoma (dated by TCRdb to between 2022 and 2023). As for the study more broadly: The study investigated neoantigen-specific CD4+ T cells in human melanoma.

The CDR3, cysteine through phenylalanine, is 12 amino acids long. Only the CDR3 part of the read is kept: 36 bases, read in frame from the first base. CDR1 and CDR2 are drawn from the germline V gene: SGHRS, YFSETQ. V and J lose 2 bases and 2 bases, and a span of 4 bases separates them. The study at large found these results: According to the report, neoantigen-specific CD4+ T cells in melanoma displayed diverse differentiation states. Neoantigen-specific CD4+ T cells were reported to be correlated with the function of CD8+ T cells, macrophages and B cells.

The TCR originated in a human donor with melanoma. The chain uses TRBV5-1 and TRBJ2-5; no D gene is confidently identified. The sequencing sample was made of peripheral blood. The DNA is as follows: TGCGCCAGCAGCTTACTACAAGAGACCCAGTACTTC. Protein translation: CASSLLQETQYF.